The 5 T cell receptor beta chains below come from one sample, sequenced in a study of blood T cell repertoires in COVID-19 (dated by TCRdb to 2020 to 2022). Library construction relied on the immunoSEQ multiplex PCR assay. TCRdb mirrors the immuneACCESS table, restricted to in-frame sequences. Some clones are absent from its copies; in checked studies, under half trace to an unresolved V gene, and the reason for the others is unknown. The sample includes approximately 200,000 clones, with roughly nine tenths observed a single time. The ten largest clones add up to approximately 2.2% of the sample. Sequenced material: PBMCs or T cells enriched from blood (not recorded which). The receptors were sampled from a woman in her thirties who had recovered from COVID-19.

The table lists this clone with a count of one. The V gene is TRBV19, the J gene TRBJ2-5, with a tentative D call TRBD1 (5 bases). The ends were cut back, 3 bases at V and 1 base at J, with 12 bases in the middle. Germline CDR1 is LNHDA and CDR2 is SQIVND (reference sequence). The CDR3 is 15 amino acids. CDR3 sequence reads: CASSMKGKGQETQYF. CDR3 in DNA: TGTGCCAGTAGTATGAAGGGGAAAGGCCAAGAGACCCAGTACTTC.

The V and J genes are TRBV6-5 and TRBJ2-7; 7 positions agree with TRBD1. The V segment lost 2 bases and the J segment 2 bases; nucleotides outside the gene matches: 3. Germline V gene data show CDR1 as MNHEY and CDR2 as SVGAGI. The CDR3 length is 14 residues. The CDR3 sequence is CASSYRGPTYEQYF. The CDR3 DNA is TGTGCCAGCAGTTACAGGGGGCCGACCTACGAGCAGTACTTC.

This clone was seen once. V gene TRBV5-3 combines with J gene TRBJ1-6; perhaps TRBD1 as D (6 bases). TRBV5-3 is an ORF; its function is uncertain. V was cut by 0 bases and J by 7 bases, with 14 bases left in between. The CDR3 runs 16 residues. The CDR3 protein is CARSLAEWTENSPLHF. The CDR3 region has the DNA TGTGCCAGAAGCTTGGCCGAGTGGACAGAGAATTCACCCCTCCACTTT.

This clone showed up just a few times. This sequence joins TRBV18 and TRBJ1-1; a weak D match, TRBD1 (5 bases). Germline V gene data show CDR1 as KGHSH and CDR2 as LQKENI. This CDR3 spans 13 amino acids. The CDR3 here is CATTGGYNTEAFF. CDR3 nucleotide sequence: TGTGCGACGACTGGGGGGTATAACACTGAAGCTTTCTTT.

The J gene is TRBJ2-7, the V gene TRBV19; TRBD1 aligns across 9 bases. Germline V gene sequence: CDR1 LNHDA, CDR2 SQIVND (reference sequence). Trimming took 6 bases from V and 2 from J; bases not matched to a gene: 5. The CDR3 extends over 14 amino acids. For the CDR3, the DNA is TGTGCCAGTAGCCCAAACAGGGGGCCCTACGAGCAGTACTTC. Protein product: CASSPNRGPYEQYF.